This TCR beta chain was profiled in a study of CD8 T cells in ankylosing spondylitis. This CDR3 contains 14 residues. Per germline, CDR1 LGHDT and CDR2 YNNKEL (reference sequence). Trimming removed 2 bases at V and 3 bases at J, with 10 bases between. This clonotype was counted a single time. The antigen remains unidentified. Molecular-barcoded quantitative 5'-RACE produced these TCR beta libraries. A single record per CDR3 protein comes from TCRdb applying MiXCR to the 5' RACE reads. The sample shows about 90,000 distinct CDR3 sequences, 27% of them seen only once. Study conclusions and caveats: Reports say disease-linked clones showed up significantly more in matched ankylosing spondylitis synovial fluid.

This clonotype was obtained from a male donor with ankylosing spondylitis or in good health (not recorded which). Sequencing used blood, either unsorted or a sorted T cell fraction (not recorded which). The genes are TRBV3-1 and TRBJ1-1; D not certain. The CDR3: CASSQSDRHTEAFF. The DNA for the CDR3 is TGTGCCAGCAGCCAAAGTGACCGACACACTGAAGCTTTCTTT.